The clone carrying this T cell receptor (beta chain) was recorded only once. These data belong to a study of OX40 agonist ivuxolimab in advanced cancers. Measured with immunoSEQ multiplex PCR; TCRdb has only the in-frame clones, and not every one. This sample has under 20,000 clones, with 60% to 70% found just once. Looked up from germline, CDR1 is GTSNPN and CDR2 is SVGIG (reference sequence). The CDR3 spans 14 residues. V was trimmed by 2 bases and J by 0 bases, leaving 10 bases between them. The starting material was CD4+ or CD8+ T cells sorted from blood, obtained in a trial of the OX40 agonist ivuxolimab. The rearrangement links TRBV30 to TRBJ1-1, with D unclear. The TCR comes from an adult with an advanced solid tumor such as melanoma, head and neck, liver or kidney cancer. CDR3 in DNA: TGTGCCTGGAGTCCTTTACGGTTGAACACTGAAGCTTTCTTT. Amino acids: CAWSPLRLNTEAFF.